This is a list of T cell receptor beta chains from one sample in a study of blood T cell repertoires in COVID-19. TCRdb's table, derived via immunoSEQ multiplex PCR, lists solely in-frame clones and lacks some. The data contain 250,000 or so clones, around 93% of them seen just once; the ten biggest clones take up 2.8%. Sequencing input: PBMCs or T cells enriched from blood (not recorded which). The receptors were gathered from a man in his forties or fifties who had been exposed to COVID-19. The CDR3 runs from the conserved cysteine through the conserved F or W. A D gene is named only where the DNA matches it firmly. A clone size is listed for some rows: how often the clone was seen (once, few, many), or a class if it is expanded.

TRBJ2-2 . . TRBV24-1 CATSITGLDSGELFF TGTGCCACCAGTATCACAGGGTTGGACAGCGGGGAGCTGTTTTTT
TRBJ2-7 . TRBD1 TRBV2 CASGLGQGYEQYF TGTGCCAGTGGACTGGGACAGGGGTACGAGCAGTACTTC
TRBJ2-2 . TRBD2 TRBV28 CASSPPGGRSGELFF TGTGCCAGCAGCCCCCCCGGCGGGAGGTCCGGGGAGCTGTTTTTT
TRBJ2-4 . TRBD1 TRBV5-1 CASTSGQGSFSSAKNIQYF TGCGCCAGCACCTCAGGACAGGGGTCTTTCTCGAGTGCCAAAAACATTCAGTACTTC
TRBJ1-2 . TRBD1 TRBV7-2 CASSLDRGGGYTF TGTGCCAGCAGCTTAGACAGGGGGGGAGGCTACACCTTC
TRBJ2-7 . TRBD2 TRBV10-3 CAIKDERGLAGGHEQYF TGTGCCATCAAAGATGAACGCGGACTAGCGGGAGGGCACGAGCAGTACTTC
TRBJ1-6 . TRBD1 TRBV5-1 CASSPGTGGYNSPLHF TGCGCCAGCAGCCCCGGGACAGGGGGCTATAATTCACCCCTCCACTTT
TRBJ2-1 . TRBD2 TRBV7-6 CASSLATSGSVAEQFF TGTGCCAGCAGCTTAGCGACTAGCGGGAGTGTCGCTGAGCAGTTCTTC
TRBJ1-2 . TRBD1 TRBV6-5 CASSTYRGLGYGYTF TGTGCCAGCAGTACTTACAGGGGGCTAGGCTATGGCTACACCTTC
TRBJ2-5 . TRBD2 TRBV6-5 CASRLGTSQETQYF TGTGCCAGCAGGCTCGGGACTAGTCAAGAGACCCAGTACTTC
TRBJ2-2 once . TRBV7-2 CASSLGKGSTGELFF TGTGCCAGCAGCTTAGGAAAAGGGAGCACCGGGGAGCTGTTTTTT
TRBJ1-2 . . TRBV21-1 CASSKNRLYGYTF TGTGCCAGCAGCAAAAACAGGCTCTATGGCTACACCTTC